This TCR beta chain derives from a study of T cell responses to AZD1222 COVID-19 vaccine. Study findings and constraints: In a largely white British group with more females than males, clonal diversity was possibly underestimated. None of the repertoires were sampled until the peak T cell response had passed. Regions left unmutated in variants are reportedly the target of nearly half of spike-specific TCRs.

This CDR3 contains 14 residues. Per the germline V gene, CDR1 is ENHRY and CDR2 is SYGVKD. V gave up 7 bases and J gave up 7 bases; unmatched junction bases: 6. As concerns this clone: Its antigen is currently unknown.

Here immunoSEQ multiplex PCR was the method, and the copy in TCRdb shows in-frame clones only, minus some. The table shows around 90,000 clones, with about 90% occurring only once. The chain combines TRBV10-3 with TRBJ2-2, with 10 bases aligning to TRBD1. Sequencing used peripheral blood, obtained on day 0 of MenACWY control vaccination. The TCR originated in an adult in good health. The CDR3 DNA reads TGTGCCATCACCCCGGGACAGGGGCACGGGGAGCTGTTTTTT. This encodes CAITPGQGHGELFF.